Each of the 3 T cell receptor beta chains below was sequenced from the same sample in a study of T cells after yellow fever vaccination. Each CDR3 protein gets one entry after TCRdb re-called the 5' RACE reads with MiXCR. The sample carries approximately 550,000 distinct CDR3 sequences, about 19% recorded once. Specimen: PBMCs, collected 15 days after the yellow fever booster vaccination. These TCRs come from a young man who received the YFV17D yellow fever vaccine.

The chain carries TRBV5-1 and TRBJ2-2; a weak D match, TRBD2 (5 bases). There are 15 residues in the CDR3. Germline-derived CDR1 and CDR2 are SGHRS and YFSETQ. V lost 4 bases, J lost 5 bases, and 15 bases lay in between. The CDR3 DNA reads TGCGCCAGCAGCGAGGCCGTGTCGGGGACCGGGGAGCTGTTTTTT. The encoded protein is CASSEAVSGTGELFF. Based on the CDR3 plus reference TRBV5-1 and TRBJ2-2, the full variable domain is KAGVTQTPRYLIKTRGQQVTLSCSPISGHRSVSWYQQTPGQGLQFLFEYFSETQRNKGNFPGRFSGRQFSNSRSEMNVSTLELGDSALYLCASSEAVSGTGELFFGEGSRLTVL.

This clonotype was observed many times. The chain carries TRBV29-1 and TRBJ2-7; weak D call: TRBD2 (6 bases). CDR3 size: 11 residues. Germline lookup yields CDR1 SQVTM and CDR2 ANQGSEA. Trimming removed 3 bases from V and 3 bases from J, with 6 bases in between. The chain's CDR3 is CSVDGGYEQYF. The CDR3 DNA follows: TGCAGCGTTGACGGGGGCTACGAGCAGTACTTC.

This clonotype occurred a few times. The chain has TRBV6-1 and TRBJ2-1; 7 bases are shared with TRBD2. In germline, CDR1 is MNHNS, CDR2 SASEGT. CDR3 length: 18 residues. Trimming cost V 5 bases and J 1 base; bases outside gene matches: 14. The CDR3 sequence is CASSRRGGSLISYNEQFF. Written as DNA, the CDR3 is TGTGCCAGCAGTCGGCGAGGCGGGAGTTTGATTTCCTACAATGAGCAGTTCTTC.